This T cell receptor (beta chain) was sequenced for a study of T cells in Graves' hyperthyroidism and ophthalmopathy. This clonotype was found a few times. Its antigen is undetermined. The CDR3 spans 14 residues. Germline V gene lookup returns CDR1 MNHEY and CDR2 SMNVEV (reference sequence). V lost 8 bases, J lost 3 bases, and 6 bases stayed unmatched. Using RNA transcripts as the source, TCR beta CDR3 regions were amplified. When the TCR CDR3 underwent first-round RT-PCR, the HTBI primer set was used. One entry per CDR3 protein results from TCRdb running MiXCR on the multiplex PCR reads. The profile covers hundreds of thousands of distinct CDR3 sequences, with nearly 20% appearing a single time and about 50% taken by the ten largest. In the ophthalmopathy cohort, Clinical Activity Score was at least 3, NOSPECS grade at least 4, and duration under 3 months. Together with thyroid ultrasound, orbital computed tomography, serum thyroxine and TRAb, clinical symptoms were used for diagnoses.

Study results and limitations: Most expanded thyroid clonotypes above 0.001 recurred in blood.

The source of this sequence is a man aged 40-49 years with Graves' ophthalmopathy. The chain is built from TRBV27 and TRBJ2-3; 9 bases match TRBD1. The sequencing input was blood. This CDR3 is CASAGTGITDTQYF. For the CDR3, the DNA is TGTGCCAGCGCCGGGACAGGGATAACAGATACGCAGTATTTT.